This TCR beta chain appears in the sequencing data of a study of blood T cell repertoires in COVID-19. Study-level information: Some COVID-19 samples were acute and others convalescent; all came from the United States, Italy and Spain. Sample material is recorded as cDNA or gDNA derived from T cells, B-cell-depleted T cells, or PBMCs.

Under the authors' procedure: Quantification of nucleated cells was approximated via reference gene primer amplification. Assay used: immunoSEQ multiplex PCR; TCRdb lists only in-frame clones, some missing. V and J calls and clone size are given by that table; D and trimming were obtained from the DNA. The sample includes about 120,000 clones, 78% of them seen just once. The CDR3 has 14 residues. This TCR was recovered from a man aged 65-85 years with acute or convalescent COVID-19. This chain connects TRBV7-5 to TRBJ2-7; TRBD1 was called by the table and not checked on the DNA. TRBV7-5 is assigned pseudogene status. Sequencing was carried out using peripheral blood. CDR3 coding DNA: TGTGTCAGAAGCCCAAAGGGGACAGCCTACGAGCAGTACTTC. This codes for CVRSPKGTAYEQYF.